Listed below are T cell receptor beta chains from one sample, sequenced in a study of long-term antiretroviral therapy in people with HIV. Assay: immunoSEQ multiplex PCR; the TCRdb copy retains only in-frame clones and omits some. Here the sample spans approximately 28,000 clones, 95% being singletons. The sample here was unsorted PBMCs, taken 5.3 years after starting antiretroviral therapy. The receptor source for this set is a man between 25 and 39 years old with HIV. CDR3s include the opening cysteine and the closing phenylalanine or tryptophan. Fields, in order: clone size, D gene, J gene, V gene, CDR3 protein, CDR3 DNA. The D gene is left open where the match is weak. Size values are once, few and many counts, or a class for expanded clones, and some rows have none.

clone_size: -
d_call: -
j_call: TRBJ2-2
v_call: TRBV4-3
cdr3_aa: CASSQGPDTGELFF
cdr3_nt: TGCGCCAGCAGCCAAGGTCCCGACACCGGGGAGCTGTTTTTT

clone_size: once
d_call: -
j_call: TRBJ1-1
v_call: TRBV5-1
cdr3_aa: CASSSRPGNTEAFF
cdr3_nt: TGCGCCAGCAGCTCCAGGCCTGGGAACACTGAAGCTTTCTTT

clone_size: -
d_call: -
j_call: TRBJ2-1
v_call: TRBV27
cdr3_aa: CASSLLQVPNEQFF
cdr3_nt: TGTGCCAGCAGTTTATTACAGGTCCCCAATGAGCAGTTCTTC

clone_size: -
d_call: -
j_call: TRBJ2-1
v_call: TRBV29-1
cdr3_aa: CSVVEGTAPTWGQFF
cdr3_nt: TGCAGCGTCGTCGAAGGGACCGCCCCAACATGGGGGCAGTTCTTC

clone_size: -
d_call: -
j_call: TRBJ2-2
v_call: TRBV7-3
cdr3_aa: CASSLGANTGELFF
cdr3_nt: TGTGCCAGCAGCTTGGGGGCTAACACCGGGGAGCTGTTTTTT

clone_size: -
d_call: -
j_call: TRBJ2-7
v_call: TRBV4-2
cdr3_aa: CASSQDRGSTSYEQYF
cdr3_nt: TGTGCCAGCAGCCAAGATCGGGGGAGCACATCCTACGAGCAGTACTTC

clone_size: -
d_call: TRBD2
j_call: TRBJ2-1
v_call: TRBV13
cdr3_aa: CASSSFLAGGRNEQFF
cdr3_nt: TGTGCCAGCAGCTCGTTCCTAGCGGGGGGGCGTAATGAGCAGTTCTTC

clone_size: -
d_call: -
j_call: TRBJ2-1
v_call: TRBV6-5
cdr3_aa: CASSYSQGSYNEQFF
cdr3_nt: TGTGCCAGCAGTTACTCCCAGGGCTCCTACAATGAGCAGTTCTTC

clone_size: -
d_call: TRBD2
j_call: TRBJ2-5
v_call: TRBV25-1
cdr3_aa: CASSEFGGRAVETQYF
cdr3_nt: TGTGCCAGCAGTGAATTTGGCGGGAGGGCCGTAGAGACCCAGTACTTC

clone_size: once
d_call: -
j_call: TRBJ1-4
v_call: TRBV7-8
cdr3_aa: CASSNPGQTNEKLFF
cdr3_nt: TGTGCCAGCAGCAACCCGGGACAAACTAATGAAAAACTGTTTTTT

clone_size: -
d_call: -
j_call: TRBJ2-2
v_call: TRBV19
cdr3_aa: CASSAGTTPGELFF
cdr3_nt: TGTGCCAGTAGTGCCGGGACCACGCCCGGGGAGCTGTTTTTT

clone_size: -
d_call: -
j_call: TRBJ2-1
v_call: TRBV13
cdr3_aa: CASSLGTMPLDEQFF
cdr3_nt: TGTGCCAGCAGCTTAGGGACTATGCCCTTGGATGAGCAGTTCTTC

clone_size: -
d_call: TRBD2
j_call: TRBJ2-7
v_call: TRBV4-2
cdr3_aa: CASSQDLLAGGVLSYEQYF
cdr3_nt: TGTGCCAGCAGCCAAGACCTACTAGCGGGAGGGGTCCTATCCTACGAGCAGTACTTC

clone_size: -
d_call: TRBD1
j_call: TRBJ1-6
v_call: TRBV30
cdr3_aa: CAWGMGGDSSYNSPLHF
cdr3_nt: TGTGCCTGGGGGATGGGAGGGGACAGCTCCTATAATTCACCCCTCCACTTT

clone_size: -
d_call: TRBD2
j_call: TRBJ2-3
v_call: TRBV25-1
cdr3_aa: CASSELWEGPTDTQYF
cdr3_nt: TGTGCCAGCAGTGAATTGTGGGAGGGCCCTACAGATACGCAGTATTTT

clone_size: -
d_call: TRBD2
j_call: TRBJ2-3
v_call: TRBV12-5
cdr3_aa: CASGSLGLAKSTDTQYF
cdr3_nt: TGTGCTAGTGGTTCCCTAGGACTAGCTAAAAGCACAGATACGCAGTATTTT

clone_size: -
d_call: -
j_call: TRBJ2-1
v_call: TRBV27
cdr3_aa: CASSLYGQGRNEQFF
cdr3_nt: TGTGCCAGCAGTTTATACGGTCAGGGGAGGAATGAGCAGTTCTTC

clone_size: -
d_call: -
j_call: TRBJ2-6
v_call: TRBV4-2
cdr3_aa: CASSQALLSGANVLTF
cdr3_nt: TGTGCCAGCAGCCAAGCGTTATTATCAGGGGCCAACGTCCTGACTTTC

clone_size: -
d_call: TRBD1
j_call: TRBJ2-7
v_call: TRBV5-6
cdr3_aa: CASSLSRGKNEQYF
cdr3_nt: TGTGCCAGCAGCTTGAGCAGGGGGAAGAACGAGCAGTACTTC

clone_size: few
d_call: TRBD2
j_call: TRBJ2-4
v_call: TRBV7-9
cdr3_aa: CASSPRVSGSINIQYF
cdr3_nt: TGTGCCAGCAGCCCCCGGGTTAGCGGGAGTATAAACATTCAGTACTTC

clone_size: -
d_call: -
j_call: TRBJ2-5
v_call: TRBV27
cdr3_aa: CASSLSAGFKRETQYF
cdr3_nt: TGTGCCAGCAGTTTATCGGCAGGGTTTAAACGAGAGACCCAGTACTTC

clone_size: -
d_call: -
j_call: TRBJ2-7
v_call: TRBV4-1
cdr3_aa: CASSQFGGYEQYF
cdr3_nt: TGCGCCAGCAGCCAATTCGGGGGCTACGAGCAGTACTTC

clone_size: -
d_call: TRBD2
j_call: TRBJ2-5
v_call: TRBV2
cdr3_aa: CASDGLAGTQYF
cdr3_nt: TGTGCCAGCGACGGACTAGCGGGGACCCAGTACTTC

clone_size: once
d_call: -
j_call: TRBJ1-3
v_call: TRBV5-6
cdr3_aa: CASSLDRAVSGNTIYF
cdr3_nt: TGTGCCAGCAGCTTGGACAGGGCGGTCTCTGGAAACACCATATATTTT

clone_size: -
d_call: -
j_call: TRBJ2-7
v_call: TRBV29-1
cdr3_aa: CSVEVSYYEQYF
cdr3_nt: TGCAGCGTTGAAGTCAGCTACTACGAGCAGTACTTC

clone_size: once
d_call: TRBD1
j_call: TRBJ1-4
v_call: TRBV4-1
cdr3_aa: CASSQAQGGANEKLFF
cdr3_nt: TGCGCCAGCAGCCAAGCACAGGGGGGAGCTAATGAAAAACTGTTTTTT

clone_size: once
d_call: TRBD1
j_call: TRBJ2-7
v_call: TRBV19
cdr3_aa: CASSPGQGYHEQYF
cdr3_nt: TGTGCCAGTAGTCCGGGACAGGGGTACCACGAGCAGTACTTC

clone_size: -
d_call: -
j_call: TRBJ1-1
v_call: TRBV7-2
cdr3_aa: CASSSRENTEAFF
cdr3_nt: TGTGCCAGCAGCTCGAGAGAGAACACTGAAGCTTTCTTT

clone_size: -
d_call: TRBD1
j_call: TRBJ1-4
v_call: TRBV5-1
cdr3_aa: CASSLPYTTGQREKLFF
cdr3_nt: TGCGCCAGCAGCTTGCCATATACGACAGGGCAGCGGGAAAAACTGTTTTTT

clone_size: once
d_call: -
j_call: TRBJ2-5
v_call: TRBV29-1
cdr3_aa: CSVEGTDQETQYF
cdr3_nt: TGCAGCGTTGAGGGGACGGACCAAGAGACCCAGTACTTC

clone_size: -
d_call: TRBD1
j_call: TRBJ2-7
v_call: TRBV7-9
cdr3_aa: CASSFQGESYEQYF
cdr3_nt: TGTGCCAGCAGCTTTCAGGGGGAGTCCTACGAGCAGTACTTC

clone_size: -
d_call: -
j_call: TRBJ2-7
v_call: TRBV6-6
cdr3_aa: CASRDSIYYEQYF
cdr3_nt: TGTGCCAGCAGGGACAGCATTTACTACGAGCAGTACTTC

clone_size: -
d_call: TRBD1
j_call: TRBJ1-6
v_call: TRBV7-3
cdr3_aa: CARILKKRDSDSPLHF
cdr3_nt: TGTGCCAGGATACTTAAAAAACGGGACAGCGATTCACCCCTCCACTTT

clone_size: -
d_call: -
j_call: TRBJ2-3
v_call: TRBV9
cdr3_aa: CASSVGSTDTQYF
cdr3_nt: TGTGCCAGCAGCGTAGGTAGCACAGATACGCAGTATTTT

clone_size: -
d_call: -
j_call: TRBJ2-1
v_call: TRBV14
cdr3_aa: CASSQERGASYNEQFF
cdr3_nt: TGTGCCAGCAGCCAAGAAAGAGGGGCCTCCTACAATGAGCAGTTCTTC

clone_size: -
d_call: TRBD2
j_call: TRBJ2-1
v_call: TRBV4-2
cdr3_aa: CASSQGVGTSGDSEQFF
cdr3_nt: TGTGCCAGCAGCCAAGGCGTCGGGACTAGCGGGGATAGTGAGCAGTTCTTC

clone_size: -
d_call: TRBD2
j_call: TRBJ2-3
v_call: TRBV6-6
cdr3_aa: CASIKIAGVLSDTQYF
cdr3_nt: TGTGCCAGCATTAAGATAGCGGGAGTTCTCTCAGATACGCAGTATTTT

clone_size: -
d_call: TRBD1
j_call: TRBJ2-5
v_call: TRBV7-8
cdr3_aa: CASSLNRGQGTETQYF
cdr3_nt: TGTGCCAGCAGCTTAAACCGAGGACAGGGGACGGAGACCCAGTACTTC

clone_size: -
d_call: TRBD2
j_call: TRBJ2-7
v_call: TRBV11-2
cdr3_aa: CASILAGGNEQYF
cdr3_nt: TGTGCCAGCATCCTAGCGGGAGGGAACGAGCAGTACTTC

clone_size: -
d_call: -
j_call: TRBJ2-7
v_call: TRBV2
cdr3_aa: CASSVHYSYEQYF
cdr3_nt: TGTGCCAGCAGCGTCCATTATTCCTACGAGCAGTACTTC

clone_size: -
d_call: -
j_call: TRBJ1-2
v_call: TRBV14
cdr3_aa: CASSQVPGGYGYTF
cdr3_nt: TGTGCCAGCAGCCAAGTTCCGGGCGGCTATGGCTACACCTTC

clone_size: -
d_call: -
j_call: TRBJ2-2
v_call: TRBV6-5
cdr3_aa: CASSQYTGELFF
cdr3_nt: TGTGCCAGCAGTCAATACACCGGGGAGCTGTTTTTT

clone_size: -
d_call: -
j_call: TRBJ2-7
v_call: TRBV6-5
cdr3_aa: CASRSFTGSYEQYF
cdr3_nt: TGTGCCAGCAGATCGTTTACAGGGAGCTACGAGCAGTACTTC

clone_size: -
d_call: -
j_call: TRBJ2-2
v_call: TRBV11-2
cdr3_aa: CASSLGTSFTGELFF
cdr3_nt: TGTGCCAGCAGCTTGGGGACTTCCTTCACCGGGGAGCTGTTTTTT

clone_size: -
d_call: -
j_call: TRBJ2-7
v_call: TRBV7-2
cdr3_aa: CASTTWRDEQYF
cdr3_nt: TGTGCCAGCACCACTTGGCGGGACGAGCAGTACTTC

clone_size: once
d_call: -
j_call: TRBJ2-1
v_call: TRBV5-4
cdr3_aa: CASSRTSYNEQFF
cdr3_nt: TGTGCCAGCAGCCGTACCTCATACAATGAGCAGTTCTTC

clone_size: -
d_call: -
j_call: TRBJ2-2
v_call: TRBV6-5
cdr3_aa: CASSYDTTVTGELFF
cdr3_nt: TGTGCCAGCAGTTACGACACGACGGTGACCGGGGAGCTGTTTTTT

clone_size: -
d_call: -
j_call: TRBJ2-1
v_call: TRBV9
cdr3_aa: CASSPSAPPHNEQFF
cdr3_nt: TGTGCCAGCAGTCCCTCGGCCCCTCCTCACAATGAGCAGTTCTTC

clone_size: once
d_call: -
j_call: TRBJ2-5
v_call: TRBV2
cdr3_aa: CASSLESQETQYF
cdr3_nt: TGTGCCAGCAGTCTGGAATCACAAGAGACCCAGTACTTC

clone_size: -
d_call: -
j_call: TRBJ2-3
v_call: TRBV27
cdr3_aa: CASSLKGGTQYF
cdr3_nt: TGTGCCAGCAGTTTAAAGGGAGGTACGCAGTATTTT

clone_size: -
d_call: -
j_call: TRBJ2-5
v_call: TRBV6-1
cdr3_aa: CASSALTGSAQETQYF
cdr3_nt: TGTGCCAGCAGTGCCTTAACCGGGAGCGCCCAAGAGACCCAGTACTTC

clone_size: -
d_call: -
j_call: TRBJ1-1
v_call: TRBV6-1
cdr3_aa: CASSEADGGSDTEAFF
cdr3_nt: TGTGCCAGCAGTGAAGCGGATGGGGGGTCGGATACTGAAGCTTTCTTT

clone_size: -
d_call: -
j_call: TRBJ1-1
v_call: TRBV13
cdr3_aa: CASSLGQGGTEAFF
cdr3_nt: TGTGCCAGCAGCTTAGGACAGGGCGGCACTGAAGCTTTCTTT